Described below is a single T cell receptor beta chain sequence and its context. The entry originates in a study of cytomegalovirus exposure and HLA in healthy donors. Study overall: HLA-typed donors contributed some 77 million unique TCRs, which were held in an early data release.

This CDR3 is built from 17 residues. V dropped 4 bases and J dropped 0; count of bases not matched to a gene: 6. Germline V lookup: CDR1 MGHRA, CDR2 YSYEKL. Both 60 Vbeta primers and 13 Jbeta primers went into the PCR. The repertoire was sequenced with immunoSEQ multiplex PCR; TCRdb's copy has only in-frame clones and lacks some. The table records about 160,000 clones, 70% to 90% of them present only once. This sequence joins TRBV4-1 and TRBJ2-1; 10 nucleotides match TRBD2. The sequenced material came from PBMCs. This receptor was obtained from a woman between 18 and 29 years old in good health and CMV-seronegative. The CDR3: CASSLLAGGPSYNEQFF. In nucleotides, the CDR3 is TGCGCCAGCAGCCTCTTAGCGGGAGGCCCCTCCTACAATGAGCAGTTCTTC.